The 13 T cell receptor beta chains below come from one sample, sequenced in a study of CD8 T cells in ankylosing spondylitis (dated by TCRdb to about 2017). To prepare the library, 5' RACE was applied. Sequencing instrument: Illumina HiSeq 2500. The raw public reads went through TCRdb reprocessing: fastp at Q25, MiXCR clone calling, in-frame beta chains kept. Entries are consolidated by CDR3 protein sequence, retaining the most common genes and DNA. Present in this sample are about 340,000 distinct CDR3 sequences, roughly 14% of which were seen just once. In total, the top ten clones hold approximately 0.99% of the sample. Sequencing was performed on blood, either unsorted or a sorted T cell fraction (not recorded which). These receptors all stem from a male donor with ankylosing spondylitis or in good health (not recorded which).

The genes are TRBV7-2 and TRBJ1-2; 7 bases map to TRBD1. The CDR3 has 14 residues. V lost 5 bases and J lost 2; bases outside the gene matches: 5. CDR1 is SGHTA, CDR2 FQGNSA, per germline. The CDR3: CASSTDRNNYGYTF. CDR3 sequence (DNA): TGTGCCAGCAGCACGGACAGGAACAACTATGGCTACACCTTC.

This clonotype occurred a few times. The rearrangement joins TRBV5-1 to TRBJ2-7; 8 positions match TRBD1. Looked up from germline, CDR1 is SGHRS and CDR2 is YFSETQ. The CDR3 has 14 residues. After removal of 2 bases from V and 1 base from J, the junction contained 2 bases not matched to a gene. In DNA form, the CDR3 reads TGCGCCAGCAGCTTACAGGGGGGTTCCTACGAGCAGTACTTC. Protein sequence: CASSLQGGSYEQYF.

This clonotype was seen a few times. This chain links TRBV11-1 with TRBJ2-3; D is undetermined. The V gene's germline CDR1 is SGHAT and CDR2 FQDESV (reference sequence). V lost 3 bases and J 5 bases, leaving 9 bases between the germline ends. The CDR3 is 13 residues long. The CDR3 DNA reads as TGTGCCAGCAGCTTTACAAAGATAGATACGCAGTATTTT. Its translation is CASSFTKIDTQYF.

The sample holds many counts of this clonotype. The chain employs TRBV4-1 and TRBJ2-2; D not certain. This CDR3 has 15 residues. Germline-derived CDR1 and CDR2 are MGHRA and YSYEKL. V was clipped by 0 bases and J by 8 bases, with 13 bases between them. The CDR3 DNA sequence: TGCGCCAGCAGCCAAGAAACGGTGACTCCTGGGGAGCTGTTTTTT. Translated, it gives CASSQETVTPGELFF.

This clonotype was seen a handful of times. This chain uses TRBV30 with TRBJ2-5, with TRBD2 as a possible D gene (5 bases). CDR3 length: 12 amino acids. The V end was cut by 2 bases, the J end by 5 bases, with 9 bases between. CDR1 and CDR2 from the germline V gene are GTSNPN and SVGIG (reference sequence). This chain's CDR3 is CAWSMRGETQYF. The CDR3 nucleotides read TGTGCCTGGAGTATGCGAGGGGAGACCCAGTACTTC.

This clonotype was counted only a few times. The chain recombines TRBV5-1 with TRBJ1-1; D not certain. This CDR3 contains 16 residues. Germline lookup yields CDR1 SGHRS and CDR2 YFSETQ. V was clipped by 2 bases and J by 0 bases, with 14 bases between them. CDR3 residues: CASSLRTERMNTEAFF. The CDR3 DNA sequence: TGCGCCAGCAGCTTAAGGACGGAACGGATGAACACTGAAGCTTTCTTT.

The sample holds many counts of this clonotype. J is TRBJ2-1 and V is TRBV3-1; the D is unclear. Between the trimmed V and J ends, which lost 0 bases and 16 bases, there was a span of 10 bases. Germline V lookup: CDR1 LGHDT, CDR2 YNNKEL (reference sequence). The CDR3 contains 11 residues. Here the CDR3 reads CASSQESERFF. CDR3 nucleotide sequence: TGTGCCAGCAGCCAAGAATCCGAAAGATTCTTC.

The table lists this clonotype with a few counts. This chain links TRBV5-1 with TRBJ2-3; D uncertain. The CDR3 has 16 residues. Germline V gene lookup returns CDR1 SGHRS and CDR2 YFSETQ. V dropped 0 bases and J dropped 0 bases, with 11 bases sitting between them. The CDR3 here is CASSLVGSSSTDTQYF. The DNA of the CDR3 is TGCGCCAGCAGCTTGGTAGGCTCGTCGAGCACAGATACGCAGTATTTT.

In its sample, this clonotype was seen a few times. The genes are TRBV12-3 or TRBV12-4 and TRBJ2-7; D may be TRBD1 (5 bases). V lost 5 bases, J lost 0 bases, and 11 bases lay in between. The CDR3 is made up of 14 amino acids. The CDR3 here is CASSTRQSSYEQYF. The CDR3 nucleotides read TGTGCCAGCAGTACTCGACAGAGCTCCTACGAGCAGTACTTC.

In this sample, this clonotype turned up many times. The J gene is TRBJ2-3, the V gene TRBV12-3 or TRBV12-4; 7 bases match TRBD2. V lost 1 base, J lost 2 bases, and 3 bases stayed unmatched. This CDR3 spans 15 amino acids. The CDR3 sequence: CASSLGEGFTDTQYF. The CDR3, as DNA: TGTGCCAGCAGTTTAGGGGAGGGTTTCACAGATACGCAGTATTTT.

Only one count was recorded for this clonotype. V and J are TRBV30 and TRBJ1-1; 7 bases map to TRBD1. The ends lost 3 bases at V and 7 bases at J; junction bases unmatched: 8. Germline V lookup: CDR1 GTSNPN, CDR2 SVGIG (reference sequence). The CDR3 totals 13 residues. The CDR3 bases are TGTGCCTGGAGCTTGACAGGGAGGAATGAAGCTTTCTTT. It is translated as CAWSLTGRNEAFF.

The rearrangement links TRBV20-1 to TRBJ1-1; no clear D gene. Germline V gives CDR1 DFQATT, CDR2 SNEGSKA (reference sequence). The CDR3 is made up of 13 amino acids. The V end was cut by 4 bases, the J end by 1 base, with 10 bases between. This CDR3 is CSAIGVGNTEAFF. In DNA, the CDR3 is TGCAGTGCTATCGGGGTAGGGAACACTGAAGCTTTCTTT.

V usage is TRBV20-1 and J usage is TRBJ2-1; 13 bases align to TRBD2. Germline CDR1 is DFQATT and CDR2 is SNEGSKA (reference sequence). The CDR3 runs 16 residues. V dropped 5 bases and J dropped 3; count of bases not matched to a gene: 7. CDR3 amino acids: CSASTRTSGSYNEQFF. CDR3 DNA sequence: TGCAGTGCTTCCACCCGGACTAGCGGGAGCTACAATGAGCAGTTCTTC.